A selection of T cell receptor beta chains follows, all from one sample in a study of control samples from healthy donors and cancer patients. Profiling relied on immunoSEQ multiplex PCR, and the TCRdb table lists in-frame clones only, not all of them. The repertoire consists of 120,000 or so clones, with over 80% occurring once and the leading ten covering over 0.5%. The specimen was PBMCs. Receptors were obtained from a man older than 75 with head and neck cancer. Both conserved end residues are trimmed from each CDR3.

v_call cdr3_aa
TRBV5-4 ASSPDRGRPGQY
TRBV3-1/TRBV3-2 ASSQGRYYGYT
TRBV5-4 ASSFSFGEQY
TRBV4-2 ASSQDLGNANEQF
TRBV21-1 ASSKVGRVRNEQF
TRBV2 ASSEARGRSPLH
TRBV5-4 ASSPTGSGNTIY
TRBV19 ASSIDGRGEKLF
TRBV6-5 ASSPTRREQY
TRBV5-1 ASRDPGQDLTYEQY
TRBV6-5 ASSYSLGAGGYEQY
TRBV18 ASSPGQGGEKLF
TRBV27 ASSPFGQQNEQY
TRBV11-2 ASILWPRGEIDNQPQH
TRBV5-1 ASSEGRGGTGELF
TRBV2 ASRRGRVNTEAF
TRBV2 ASILTAGSSTGELF
TRBV5-1 ASSVSSSSYNEQF
TRBV7-2 ASSSGTGRKKSGELF
TRBV7-2 ASNLVPLQGGYT
TRBV20-1 SASIDYEQY
TRBV5-1 ASSLARLGETEAF
TRBV18 ASSPVSNADTQY
TRBV7-9 ASSSGGRGGVVTQY
TRBV15 ATSRPGQGRYEQY
TRBV30 AWSGQGYQPQH
TRBV4-3 ASSQASGRGETQY
TRBV5-1 ASSLEGQGAPYEQH
TRBV19 ASKGTGANVLT
TRBV9 ASSVRDRGRNTEAF
TRBV4-1 ASSQSVQEDYEKLF
TRBV27 ASSLLGEIRETQY
TRBV25-1 ASRANRAPYNSPLH
TRBV18 ASSQGTNTEAF
TRBV9 ASSVGQGPNSPLH
TRBV12-3/TRBV12-4 ASMGGFSAEAF
TRBV30 AWSFQSNQPQH
TRBV7-2 ASSLLGATNEKLF
TRBV7-2 ASSPGQGAWETQY
TRBV27 ASSFGPPSTDTQY
TRBV6-2/TRBV6-3 ASSYGIATNIQY
TRBV6-2/TRBV6-3 ASSYNIMDQETQY
TRBV11-2 ASSLGSGGDQETQY
TRBV6-5 ASEGNYEQY